These 18 T cell receptor beta chains share one sample of origin, sequenced in a study of CD8 T cells in acute hepatitis C reinfection. Generated by immunoSEQ multiplex PCR, the TCRdb table keeps only in-frame clones and is missing some. The sample consists of about 40,000 clones, 70% to 90% of them appearing once. Time point specified: naive CD8 control sorted from an acute-time-point sample. The sequencing input was naive CD8+ T cells from PBMCs. Receptors originate from a woman aged 18-29 years who spontaneously cleared hepatitis C infection.

The rearrangement uses TRBV20-1 and TRBJ2-7, with D unclear. Trimming stripped 5 bases from V and 5 bases from J, with 7 bases between. CDR3 size: 10 residues. The V gene's germline CDR1 is DFQATT and CDR2 SNEGSKA (reference sequence). This CDR3 is CSAPIDEQYF. CDR3 in DNA: TGCAGTGCTCCCATTGACGAGCAGTACTTC.

The chain joins TRBV27 to TRBJ2-7, with D possibly matching TRBD2 (6 bases). Germline loops: CDR1 MNHEY, CDR2 SMNVEV (reference sequence). Trimming stripped 10 bases from V and 3 bases from J, with 31 bases between. CDR3 size: 18 residues. This CDR3 is CANYDPGLLSQNLYEQYF. The CDR3 bases are TGTGCCAACTACGACCCGGGACTCCTAAGTCAAAATCTCTACGAGCAGTACTTC.

This rearrangement joins TRBV11-2 to TRBJ2-1, with D perhaps assigned TRBD1 or TRBD2 (5 bases each). V dropped 6 bases and J dropped 5 bases, with 14 bases sitting between them. This CDR3 is built from 14 residues. Per germline, CDR1 SGHAT and CDR2 FQNNGV. CDR3 region: CASRNLGPNNEQFF. CDR3 nucleotides: TGTGCCAGCAGGAACCTGGGACCTAACAATGAGCAGTTCTTC.

The chain has TRBV18 and TRBJ2-1, with 10 bases aligning to TRBD2. This CDR3 region has 16 residues. Germline V gene lookup returns CDR1 KGHSH and CDR2 LQKENI. J lost 7 bases, V lost 6 bases, and 12 bases had no gene match. CDR3 sequence: CASSRLEREGLNEQFF. The DNA of the CDR3 is TGTGCCAGCTCCCGTCTTGAGCGGGAGGGCCTAAATGAGCAGTTCTTC.

J is TRBJ2-5 and V is TRBV13, with a possible D match to TRBD1 (6 bases). The germline V gene has CDR1 PRHDT and CDR2 FYEKMQ (reference sequence). The V gene lost 5 bases and the J gene lost 4 bases, with 11 bases spanning the gap. This CDR3 region has 13 residues. This CDR3 reads CASSPDSRETQYF. CDR3 nucleotide sequence: TGTGCCAGCAGCCCGGACAGTCGAGAGACCCAGTACTTC.

The chain links TRBV19 to TRBJ2-3; 9 positions match TRBD2. V was pared by 9 bases and J by 2 bases, with 24 bases of the junction left unmatched. Germline loops: CDR1 LNHDA, CDR2 SQIVND (reference sequence). CDR3 length: 20 amino acids. Written as DNA, the CDR3 is TGTGCCAGCTCGCCGTGGGGGATCGGGGCTAGCGGGGATCACACAGATACGCAGTATTTT. Protein product: CASSPWGIGASGDHTDTQYF.

CDR3 nucleotides: TGTGCCAGCTCCTTCGACAACAATGAGCAGTTCTTC. Its protein product is CASSFDNNEQFF. The V call is TRBV7-6, the J call TRBJ2-1, with unresolved D. The V gene's germline CDR1 is SGHVS and CDR2 FNYEAQ. The CDR3 has 12 amino acids. The germline V and J ends were trimmed by 8 bases and 5 bases, with 10 bases remaining between them.

The chain has TRBV5-6 and TRBJ2-6; D uncertain. Between the trimmed V and J ends, which lost 4 bases and 12 bases, there was a span of 14 bases. This CDR3 comprises 13 residues. Germline V lookup: CDR1 SGHDT, CDR2 YYEEEE. The CDR3 spells CASSPQLLPVLTF. The CDR3 DNA is TGTGCCAGCAGCCCCCAGCTCCTCCCCGTCCTGACTTTC.

The chain joins TRBV2 to TRBJ2-5; 12 bases match TRBD1. CDR3 length: 15 residues. The J segment lost 4 bases and the V segment lost 8 bases, leaving 8 bases of the junction unmatched. The V gene's germline CDR1 is SNHLY and CDR2 FYNNEI. The CDR3 DNA reads TGTGCCAGCTGGCCGGGACAGGGGGCGGGAGAGACCCAGTACTTC. It codes for CASWPGQGAGETQYF. The entire variable domain, with the rest obtained from reference TRBV2 and TRBJ2-5, is as follows: EPEVTQTPSHQVTQMGQEVILRCVPISNHLYFYWYRQILGQKVEFLVSFYNNEISEKSEIFDDQFSVERPDGSNFTLKIRSTKLEDSAMYFCASWPGQGAGETQYFGPGTRLLVL.

V is TRBV5-1 and J is TRBJ2-2, with a possible D match to TRBD2 (5 bases). Germline-derived CDR1 and CDR2 are SGHRS and YFSETQ. V was clipped by 4 bases and J by 1 base, with 14 bases between them. The CDR3 consists of 16 residues. Here the CDR3 DNA reads TGCGCCAGCAGCGGTTTTGCGGGTATGAACACCGGGGAGCTGTTTTTT. As protein: CASSGFAGMNTGELFF.

This chain connects TRBV11-2 to TRBJ2-2; 7 bases agree with TRBD1. With V trimmed by 5 bases and J by 0 bases, 9 bases remained unmatched. The V gene's germline CDR1 is SGHAT and CDR2 FQNNGV. CDR3 length: 17 residues. CDR3 residues: CASSQGQLSANTGELFF. The CDR3 DNA follows: TGTGCCAGCAGCCAGGGACAGCTTTCCGCGAACACCGGGGAGCTGTTTTTT.

The rearrangement joins TRBV5-1 to TRBJ2-7; TRBD1 matches at 10 bases. Losses at the gene ends were 4 bases for V and 5 bases for J; bases not matched to a gene: 9. CDR3 length: 15 amino acids. CDR1 and CDR2 (germline): SGHRS, YFSETQ. CDR3 bases: TGCGCCAGCAGCCTAGACGGGACAGGGGATCACGAGCAGTACTTC. Translation gives CASSLDGTGDHEQYF.

A word on this clone: This CDR3 is also generated by other DNA sequences in the sample. The chain carries TRBV27 and TRBJ1-1; perhaps TRBD1 as D (6 bases). Per germline, CDR1 MNHEY and CDR2 SMNVEV (reference sequence). The CDR3 consists of 14 residues. V shed 5 bases and J shed 2 bases, with 12 bases lying between them. CDR3 amino acids: CASSPGQINTEAFF. For the CDR3, the DNA is TGTGCCAGCAGTCCCGGACAGATTAACACTGAAGCTTTCTTT.

This chain connects TRBV7-2 to TRBJ1-2; D remains unclear. The ends were cut back, 3 bases at V and 4 bases at J, with 15 bases in the middle. Per the germline V gene, CDR1 is SGHTA and CDR2 is FQGNSA. The CDR3 has 15 residues. This CDR3 is CASSFYLGELYGYTF. CDR3 in DNA: TGTGCCAGCAGCTTTTACCTCGGAGAACTCTATGGCTACACCTTC. The variable domain in full, completed from reference TRBV7-2 and TRBJ1-2, reads GAGVSQSPSNKVTEKGKDVELRCDPISGHTALYWYRQSLGQGLEFLIYFQGNSAPDKSGLPSDRFSAERTGGSVSTLTIQRTQQEDSAVYLCASSFYLGELYGYTFGSGTRLTVV.

This chain joins TRBV7-2 and TRBJ1-5; D gene ambiguous. Deletions cut 5 bases from V and 4 bases from J, with 15 bases between. Germline V lookup: CDR1 SGHTA, CDR2 FQGNSA. The length of the CDR3 is 15 residues. CDR3 in DNA: TGTGCCAGCAGCCGCCTCCTGGATATAAATCAGCCCCAGCATTTT. It encodes CASSRLLDINQPQHF. Filled out from reference TRBV7-2 and TRBJ1-5, the complete variable domain reads GAGVSQSPSNKVTEKGKDVELRCDPISGHTALYWYRQSLGQGLEFLIYFQGNSAPDKSGLPSDRFSAERTGGSVSTLTIQRTQQEDSAVYLCASSRLLDINQPQHFGDGTRLSIL.

V is TRBV30 and J is TRBJ2-7, with a possible D match to TRBD1 (6 bases). The germline V and J ends were trimmed by 0 bases and 4 bases, with 7 bases remaining between them. Germline loops: CDR1 GTSNPN, CDR2 SVGIG (reference sequence). This CDR3 comprises 12 residues. DNA for the CDR3: TGTGCCTGGAGTGTACAGGGTTACGAGCAGTACTTC. Translated, it gives CAWSVQGYEQYF.

The rearrangement uses TRBV11-2 and TRBJ1-5; maybe TRBD1 (5 bases). Trimming removed 8 bases at V and 3 bases at J, with 11 bases between. Germline V gene sequence: CDR1 SGHAT, CDR2 FQNNGV. CDR3 length equals 13 residues. The CDR3 sequence: CASAGGINQPQHF. The DNA of the CDR3 is TGTGCCAGCGCGGGGGGGATCAATCAGCCCCAGCATTTT.

This chain uses TRBV6-1 with TRBJ2-5; 7 bases fit TRBD2. The V and J ends lost 2 bases and 4 bases, in that order; junction bases with no gene match: 1. The germline V gene has CDR1 MNHNS and CDR2 SASEGT. The CDR3 sequence is 13 residues long. In DNA, the CDR3 is TGTGCCAGCAGTGAATGGGGGGGAGAGACCCAGTACTTC. It translates to CASSEWGGETQYF.